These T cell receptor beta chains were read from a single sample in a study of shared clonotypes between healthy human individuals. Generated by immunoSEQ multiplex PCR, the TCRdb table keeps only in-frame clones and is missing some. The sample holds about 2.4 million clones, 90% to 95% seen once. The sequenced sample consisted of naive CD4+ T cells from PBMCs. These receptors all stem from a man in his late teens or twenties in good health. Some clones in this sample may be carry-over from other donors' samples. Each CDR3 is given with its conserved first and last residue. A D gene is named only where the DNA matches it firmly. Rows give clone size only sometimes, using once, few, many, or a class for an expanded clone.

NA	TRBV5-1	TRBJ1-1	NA	CASSLGEQGQNTEAFF	TGCGCCAGCAGCCTGGGGGAACAGGGACAGAACACTGAAGCTTTCTTT
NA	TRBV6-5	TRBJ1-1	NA	CASSPPATMNTEAFF	TGTGCCAGCAGTCCCCCCGCGACTATGAACACTGAAGCTTTCTTT
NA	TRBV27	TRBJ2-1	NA	CASSLSTMGGNEQFF	TGTGCCAGCAGTTTATCTACCATGGGTGGGAATGAGCAGTTCTTC
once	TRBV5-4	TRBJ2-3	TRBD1	CASSPTGTPDTQYF	TGTGCCAGCAGCCCGACAGGGACACCAGATACGCAGTATTTT
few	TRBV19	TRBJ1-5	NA	CASSPDRNQPQHF	TGTGCCAGTAGTCCCGACAGGAATCAGCCCCAGCATTTT
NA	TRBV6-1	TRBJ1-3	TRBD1	CASSARQGPTGNTIYF	TGTGCCAGCAGTGCGCGACAGGGTCCCACTGGAAACACCATATATTTT
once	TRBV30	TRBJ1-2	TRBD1	CAWSVGQGPMDGYTF	TGTGCCTGGAGTGTGGGACAGGGACCGATGGATGGCTACACCTTC
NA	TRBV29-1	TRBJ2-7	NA	CSVRRGSSYEQYF	TGCAGCGTGCGTAGGGGCAGTTCCTACGAGCAGTACTTC
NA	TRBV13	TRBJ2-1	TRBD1	CASSATLRGRILEYNEQFF	TGTGCCAGCAGCGCGACCCTCAGGGGGCGCATCCTCGAATACAATGAGCAGTTCTTC
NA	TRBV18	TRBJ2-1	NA	CASSPRLAPEQFF	TGTGCCAGCTCACCACGCCTAGCTCCGGAGCAGTTCTTC
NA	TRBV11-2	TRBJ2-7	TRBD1	CASRPIPGQGSYEQYF	TGTGCCAGCAGACCAATACCGGGACAGGGCTCCTACGAGCAGTACTTC